Below, 3 T cell receptor beta chains from the same sample are listed, as sequenced in a study of T cells in Graves' hyperthyroidism and ophthalmopathy. Amplification targeted TCR beta CDR3 regions from RNA transcripts. In the first-round RT-PCR of the TCR CDR3, the HTBI primer set was used. TCRdb reanalysed the multiplex PCR reads using MiXCR and keeps one entry per CDR3 protein. The sample lists some 550,000 distinct CDR3 sequences; 16% were seen once. Sequencing was carried out using blood. These receptors all come from a woman aged 40-49 years with Graves' ophthalmopathy.

In this sample, this clonotype turned up many times. The V gene is TRBV3-1, the J gene TRBJ2-7; TRBD1 matches 7 bases. This CDR3 comprises 15 residues. The germline V gene has CDR1 LGHDT and CDR2 YNNKEL (reference sequence). Germline trimming cut 1 base from V and 0 bases from J; bases unmatched to any gene: 3. In DNA, the CDR3 is TGTGCCAGCAGCCAAGGAAGGGGGCTCTCCTACGAGCAGTACTTC. Amino acid sequence: CASSQGRGLSYEQYF.

Ten or more counts support this clonotype. The chain joins TRBV20-1 to TRBJ1-6, with TRBD1 matching over 7 bases. Unmatched junction bases numbered 5, after V lost 5 bases and J lost 10 bases. Per germline, CDR1 DFQATT and CDR2 SNEGSKA (reference sequence). This CDR3 comprises 12 residues. The CDR3 reads CSARTGDSPLHF. CDR3 bases: TGCAGTGCTCGTACAGGGGACTCACCCCTCCACTTT.

The sample holds many counts of this clonotype. The V call is TRBV5-1, the J call TRBJ1-1; 10 positions agree with TRBD1. The CDR3 totals 14 residues. Germline loops: CDR1 SGHRS, CDR2 YFSETQ. The V gene end was trimmed by 3 bases and the J gene end by 6 bases; junction bases not matched to a gene: 5. CDR3 loop: CASSYRTGGPEAFF. In DNA form, the CDR3 reads TGCGCCAGCAGCTATCGGACAGGGGGTCCTGAAGCTTTCTTT.